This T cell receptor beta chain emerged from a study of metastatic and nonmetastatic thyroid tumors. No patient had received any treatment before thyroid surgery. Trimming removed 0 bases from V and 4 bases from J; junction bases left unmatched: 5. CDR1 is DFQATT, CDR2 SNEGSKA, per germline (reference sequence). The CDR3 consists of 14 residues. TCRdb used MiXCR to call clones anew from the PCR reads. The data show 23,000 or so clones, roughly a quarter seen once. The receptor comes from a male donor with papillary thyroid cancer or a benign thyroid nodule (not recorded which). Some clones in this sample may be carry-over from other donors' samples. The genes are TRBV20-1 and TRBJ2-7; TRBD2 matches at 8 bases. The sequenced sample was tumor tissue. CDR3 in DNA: TGCAGTGCTAGAGACGGGACTAGGCGGTACGAGCAGTACTTC. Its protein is CSARDGTRRYEQYF.